This entry concerns a single TCR beta chain. In the source study's methods: Reference gene primer amplification in the assay estimated nucleated cell counts. Profiling relied on immunoSEQ multiplex PCR, and the TCRdb table lists in-frame clones only, not all of them. That table gives V, J and clone size, and the DNA gave D and trimming. The sample shows around 330,000 clones, about 91% of them seen only once. The source of the sample is a study of blood T cell repertoires in COVID-19. Study-level information: The origin of the acute and convalescent COVID-19 samples was the United States, Italy and Spain. T cells, B-cell-depleted T cells, or PBMCs supplied cDNA or gDNA.

CDR1 SGHTA and CDR2 FQGNSA come from the germline V gene. The V gene lost 1 base and the J gene lost 0 bases, with 15 bases spanning the gap. This CDR3 spans 17 amino acids. Enrolled through a virtual design, the participants were between roughly 18 and 89 years of age and came from some 26 US areas. The chain combines TRBV7-2 with TRBJ1-2; unclear D gene. The receptor was derived from a middle-aged woman who had recovered from COVID-19. Material for sequencing was PBMCs or T cells enriched from blood (not recorded which). The CDR3 region has the DNA TGTGCCAGCAGCTTAGTTGTAGCTGGAATAACTAACTATGGCTACACCTTC. It is translated as CASSLVVAGITNYGYTF.